The 30 T cell receptor beta chains given below trace back to one sample, sequenced in a study of cytomegalovirus exposure and HLA in healthy donors. Researchers ran the PCR with 60 Vbeta and 13 Jbeta primers. The protocol was immunoSEQ multiplex PCR, while the TCRdb copy is restricted to in-frame clones and leaves out a portion. The table has about 200,000 clones, less than 85% seen once. The sample taken for sequencing was PBMCs. The receptor source for this set is a girl aged 2-10 years in good health and CMV-seronegative.

The rearrangement uses TRBV14 and TRBJ2-7, with TRBD2 matching 10 bases. The V and J ends lost 3 bases and 3 bases, in that order; junction bases with no gene match: 17. The length of the CDR3 is 19 residues. The germline CDR1 and CDR2 sequences are SGHDN and FVKESK. CDR3 residues: CASSQRWGGGWTSGYEQYF. As DNA, the CDR3 is TGTGCCAGCAGCCAGCGGTGGGGCGGGGGCTGGACTAGCGGCTACGAGCAGTACTTC.

The sample holds a few counts of this clone. This chain links TRBV6-1 with TRBJ2-7; TRBD2 matches at 12 bases. Per germline, CDR1 MNHNS and CDR2 SASEGT. This CDR3 has 15 residues. Trimming at V came to 5 bases and at J to 7 bases, leaving 9 bases not matched to a gene. CDR3 protein: CASSQSSGGADEQYF. CDR3 in DNA: TGTGCCAGCAGTCAATCTAGCGGGGGGGCCGATGAGCAGTACTTC.

J is TRBJ2-1 and V is TRBV4-1; D unclear. The germline V gene has CDR1 MGHRA and CDR2 YSYEKL. The CDR3 has 13 amino acids. Trimming left V 0 bases short and J 9 bases short, with 9 bases between. CDR3 amino acids: CASSQDQAAEQFF. Written as DNA, the CDR3 is TGCGCCAGCAGCCAAGATCAGGCCGCTGAGCAGTTCTTC.

This chain uses TRBV5-4 with TRBJ2-7; 9 bases map to TRBD1. The CDR3 is 15 amino acids. Germline V gene lookup returns CDR1 SGHNT and CDR2 YYREEE (reference sequence). The V and J ends lost 5 bases and 5 bases, in that order; junction bases with no gene match: 11. Written as DNA, the CDR3 is TGTGCCAGCAGTACATCCGGGACAGGGTTTAACGAGCAGTACTTC. Its protein product is CASSTSGTGFNEQYF.

The gene calls are TRBV9 and TRBJ2-1, with TRBD2 matching 13 bases. Looked up from germline, CDR1 is SGDLS and CDR2 is YYNGEE. The J segment lost 7 bases and the V segment lost 1 base, leaving 8 bases of the junction unmatched. CDR3 length: 17 amino acids. As DNA, the CDR3 is TGTGCCAGCAGCGTAAGCCCCAGACTAGCGGGAGGAAATGAGCAGTTCTTC. It specifies CASSVSPRLAGGNEQFF.

This rearrangement joins TRBV25-1 to TRBJ1-1; TRBD1 might be the D (5 bases). Trimming left V 4 bases short and J 4 bases short, with 10 bases between. This CDR3 has 13 amino acids. Germline V gives CDR1 MGHDK, CDR2 SYGVNS. The CDR3 reads CASSAQGPTEAFF. DNA for the CDR3: TGTGCCAGCAGTGCCCAGGGCCCCACTGAAGCTTTCTTT.

This rearrangement joins TRBV18 to TRBJ1-1, with unresolved D. Per the germline V gene, CDR1 is KGHSH and CDR2 is LQKENI. V lost 1 base and J 4 bases, leaving 10 bases between the germline ends. The length of the CDR3 is 14 residues. The DNA for the CDR3 is TGTGCCAGCTCACCACAAGAGGGAGGCACTGAAGCTTTCTTT. Its translation is CASSPQEGGTEAFF.

This chain joins TRBV9 and TRBJ1-1; 7 bases map to TRBD1. Germline-derived CDR1 and CDR2 are SGDLS and YYNGEE. The CDR3 loop spans 15 amino acids. V shed 4 bases, J shed 0 bases, and the junction held 6 bases outside the gene matches. The CDR3 coding sequence is TGTGCCAGCAGCATAGACAGGGTCATGAACACTGAAGCTTTCTTT. This codes for CASSIDRVMNTEAFF.

The chain links TRBV20-1 to TRBJ2-5; no reliable D call. Germline assignment: CDR1 DFQATT and CDR2 SNEGSKA (reference sequence). The CDR3 sequence is 11 residues long. Trimming stripped 4 bases from V and 4 bases from J, with 7 bases between. The CDR3 nucleotides are TGCAGTGCTATGACGGGAGAGACCCAGTACTTC. Translating it yields CSAMTGETQYF.

The CDR3 spells CASSSIRGDTGELFF. In nucleotides, the CDR3 is TGTGCCAGCAGCTCCATAAGGGGCGACACCGGGGAGCTGTTTTTT. The chain links TRBV7-3 to TRBJ2-2, with D tentatively TRBD1 (5 bases). From germline, CDR1 is SGHTA and CDR2 FQGTGA. V lost 4 bases and J 3 bases, leaving 12 bases between the germline ends. The CDR3 is made up of 15 amino acids.

J is TRBJ2-3 and V is TRBV9, with 9 bases fitting TRBD2. The CDR3 length is 17 residues. From germline, CDR1 is SGDLS and CDR2 YYNGEE. The J segment lost 3 bases and the V segment lost 2 bases, leaving 10 bases of the junction unmatched. The CDR3 region is CASSVSGTSPGTDTQYF. For the CDR3, the DNA is TGTGCCAGCAGCGTCTCGGGGACTAGCCCGGGGACAGATACGCAGTATTTT.

The chain couples TRBV4-1 to TRBJ1-5; D uncertain. The CDR3 is made up of 14 amino acids. The germline V gene encodes CDR1 MGHRA and CDR2 YSYEKL. Trimming took off 0 bases at V and 7 bases at J, with 10 bases between the two ends. The CDR3 nucleotides read TGCGCCAGCAGCCAAGATGAGGGAGGGCAGCCCCAGCATTTT. This gives the protein CASSQDEGGQPQHF.

V usage is TRBV15 and J usage is TRBJ2-2; 8 nucleotides match TRBD1. Looked up from germline, CDR1 is LNHNV and CDR2 is YYDKDF (reference sequence). After removal of 1 base from V and 6 bases from J, the junction contained 10 bases not matched to a gene. The CDR3 consists of 17 residues. The CDR3 here is CATSRVPGQGKSGELFF. The CDR3 nucleotides are TGTGCCACCAGCAGAGTTCCCGGACAGGGAAAGTCCGGGGAGCTGTTTTTT.

The chain joins TRBV10-3 to TRBJ1-5; TRBD1 aligns across 8 bases. This CDR3 is 15 amino acids long. V gave up 2 bases and J gave up 6 bases; unmatched junction bases: 6. In germline, CDR1 is ENHRY, CDR2 SYGVKD. Written as DNA, the CDR3 is TGTGCCATCAGTGAGGGACAGGGACGGGGTCAGCCCCAGCATTTT. Protein product: CAISEGQGRGQPQHF.

CDR3 residues: CASSEHDRGSNTEAFF. The CDR3 DNA follows: TGCGCCAGCAGTGAGCATGACAGGGGCTCGAACACTGAAGCTTTCTTT. The chain recombines TRBV10-1 with TRBJ1-1; TRBD1 matches 8 bases. There are 16 residues in the CDR3. V lost 2 bases, J lost 1 base, and 6 bases stayed unmatched. The germline gives CDR1 WNHNN, CDR2 SYGVQD (reference sequence).

The chain uses TRBV6-1 and TRBJ1-3; tentative D call: TRBD1 (5 bases). CDR3 size: 14 residues. Trimming cost V 5 bases and J 0 bases, with 8 bases left between them. Per the germline V gene, CDR1 is MNHNS and CDR2 is SASEGT. The chain's CDR3 is CASSWGVSGNTIYF. Here the CDR3 DNA reads TGTGCCAGCAGTTGGGGGGTCTCTGGAAACACCATATATTTT.

The table lists this clone with a few counts. The V gene is TRBV5-4, the J gene TRBJ1-1, with D perhaps TRBD1 (6 bases). V was cut by 4 bases and J by 6 bases, with 10 bases left in between. Germline values: CDR1 SGHNT, CDR2 YYREEE (reference sequence). The CDR3 spans 12 residues. This chain's CDR3 is CASSTGHSEAFF. In nucleotides, the CDR3 is TGTGCCAGCAGCACGGGACACTCTGAAGCTTTCTTT.

This clone was counted once. The J gene is TRBJ2-1, the V gene TRBV9; D not certain. Germline-derived CDR1 and CDR2 are SGDLS and YYNGEE. The CDR3 is made up of 13 amino acids. The V end was cut by 1 base, the J end by 9 bases, with 11 bases between. The CDR3 nucleotides are TGTGCCAGCAGCGTATTACTGACGGGTGAGCAGTTCTTC. It codes for CASSVLLTGEQFF.

The DNA of the CDR3 is TGTGCTAGTTTTTCCGGACTAGCCGTAGGGGAGCAGTACTTC. Protein: CASFSGLAVGEQYF. This chain uses TRBV12-5 with TRBJ2-7; 8 positions agree with TRBD2. This CDR3 has 14 residues. Germline CDR1 and CDR2: LGHNT and FRNRAP. Unmatched junction bases numbered 13, after V lost 8 bases and J lost 7 bases.

The J gene is TRBJ1-1, the V gene TRBV6-1; D may be TRBD1 (6 bases). CDR3 length equals 17 residues. V dropped 2 bases and J dropped 0 bases, with 16 bases sitting between them. Germline V gene sequence: CDR1 MNHNS, CDR2 SASEGT. CDR3 bases: TGTGCCAGCAGTGAAAACAGGGTGGGGTCCTTGAACACTGAAGCTTTCTTT. Its translation is CASSENRVGSLNTEAFF.

This clone was counted only a few times. The chain couples TRBV11-1 to TRBJ2-2; 9 nucleotides match TRBD2. J gave up 4 bases and V 5 bases, and 8 bases lay outside the gene matches. The CDR3 is 16 amino acids. The V gene's germline CDR1 is SGHAT and CDR2 FQDESV (reference sequence). The CDR3 nucleotides read TGTGCCAGCAGCCCATTAGCGGGGGTGGTCACCGGGGAGCTGTTTTTT. It is translated as CASSPLAGVVTGELFF.

V usage is TRBV5-4 and J usage is TRBJ2-2; TRBD2 matches at 13 bases. J gave up 5 bases and V 5 bases, and 12 bases lay outside the gene matches. CDR3 length: 18 residues. Germline CDR1 is SGHNT and CDR2 is YYREEE (reference sequence). DNA for the CDR3: TGTGCCAGCAGTTCCGGGACTAGCGGGATAGGATTAACCGGGGAGCTGTTTTTT. Its translation: CASSSGTSGIGLTGELFF.

The V call is TRBV6-1, the J call TRBJ2-1, with 14 bases fitting TRBD2. V lost 5 bases and J lost 8; bases outside the gene matches: 5. CDR3 length equals 15 residues. CDR1 and CDR2 (germline): MNHNS, SASEGT. The CDR3 protein is CASSKTSGGADEQFF. The DNA for the CDR3 is TGTGCCAGCAGTAAGACTAGCGGGGGGGCAGATGAGCAGTTCTTC.

The chain combines TRBV9 with TRBJ1-4; TRBD1 matches 9 bases. Looked up from germline, CDR1 is SGDLS and CDR2 is YYNGEE. V shed 3 bases and J 7 bases; nucleotides not matched to a gene: 10. The CDR3 runs to 16 residues. CDR3 nucleotide sequence: TGTGCCAGCAGCGCGCACTCGGACAGGGGAGGTGAAAAACTGTTTTTT. The encoded protein is CASSAHSDRGGEKLFF.

This clone was detected once. This rearrangement joins TRBV6-5 to TRBJ1-1, with TRBD1 matching 9 bases. The germline V gene has CDR1 MNHEY and CDR2 SVGAGI. V shed 6 bases, J shed 1 base, and the junction held 3 bases outside the gene matches. This CDR3 spans 14 amino acids. CDR3 in DNA: TGTGCCAGCAGCCAGGGACAGGGGAACACTGAAGCTTTCTTT. Translating it yields CASSQGQGNTEAFF.

Only a few counts were recorded for this clone. The chain combines TRBV29-1 with TRBJ1-2; D perhaps matches TRBD1 (5 bases). Germline V gives CDR1 SQVTM, CDR2 ANQGSEA. This CDR3 region has 13 residues. V lost 4 bases and J 8 bases, leaving 17 bases between the germline ends. CDR3 loop: CSVAAGGTGGYTF. Written as DNA, the CDR3 is TGCAGCGTTGCCGCAGGAGGGACGGGAGGCTACACCTTC.

To note about this clone: The junction differs from germline at one of its ends, possibly a read error. J is TRBJ2-6 and V is TRBV7-2; the D gene is possibly TRBD1 (6 bases). In germline, CDR1 is SGHTA, CDR2 FQGNSA. The CDR3 is 17 residues long. The CDR3, as DNA: TGTGCCAGCAGCCTAGCAGGGGTCGACTCTGGGGCCAACGTCCTGACTTTC. As protein: CASSLAGVDSGANVLTF.

The gene calls are TRBV14 and TRBJ1-2, with 10 bases matching TRBD1. This CDR3 has 15 amino acids. The junction had 4 bases not matched to a gene; V was cut back by 1 base and J by 5 bases. CDR1 is SGHDN and CDR2 is FVKESK in the germline V gene. CDR3 coding DNA: TGTGCCAGCAGCCAAGTGGGACAGGGGAGTTATGGCTACACCTTC. Translated, it gives CASSQVGQGSYGYTF.

Only one count was recorded for this clone. The chain links TRBV4-1 to TRBJ2-7; D may be TRBD2 (7 bases). Trimming shortened V by 1 base and J by 7 bases, and 17 bases separated the two germline ends. The CDR3 spans 15 residues. Germline CDR1 is MGHRA and CDR2 is YSYEKL. The CDR3 coding sequence is TGCGCCAGCAGCCAAGGCCGTGGAGCGGGGACAGAGCAGTACTTC. Its protein is CASSQGRGAGTEQYF.

The V call is TRBV5-1, the J call TRBJ2-5, with a possible D match to TRBD1 (6 bases). Germline-derived CDR1 and CDR2 are SGHRS and YFSETQ. The CDR3 is 14 residues long. V lost 3 bases, J lost 2 bases, and 11 bases lay in between. CDR3 coding DNA: TGCGCCAGCAGCTCGGGGACAAGTCAAGAGACCCAGTACTTC. Protein sequence: CASSSGTSQETQYF.